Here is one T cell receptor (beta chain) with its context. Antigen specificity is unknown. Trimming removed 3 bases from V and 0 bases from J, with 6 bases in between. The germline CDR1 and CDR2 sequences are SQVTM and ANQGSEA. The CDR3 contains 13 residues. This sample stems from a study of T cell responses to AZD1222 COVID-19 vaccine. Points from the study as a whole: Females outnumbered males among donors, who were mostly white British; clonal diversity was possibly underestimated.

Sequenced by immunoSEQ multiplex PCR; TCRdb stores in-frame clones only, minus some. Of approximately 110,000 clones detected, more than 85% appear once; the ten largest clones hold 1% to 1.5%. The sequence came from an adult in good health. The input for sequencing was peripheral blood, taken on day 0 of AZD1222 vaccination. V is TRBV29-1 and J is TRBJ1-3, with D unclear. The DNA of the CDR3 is TGCAGCGTTGATATCGGCTCTGGAAACACCATATATTTT. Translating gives CSVDIGSGNTIYF.